These 23 T cell receptor beta chains came from one sample sequenced in a study of shared clonotypes between healthy human individuals. Libraries were prepared by immunoSEQ multiplex PCR; TCRdb keeps only in-frame clonotypes and omits some of them. Of a few million clones in the sample, roughly 93% were seen once. Source material: naive CD4+ T cells from PBMCs. The sample's subset: CD45RA+ positively selected. These receptors came from a man aged 18 to 35 in good health. Some clones in this sample may be carry-over from other donors' samples.

The gene calls are TRBV29-1 and TRBJ2-7; D remains ambiguous. The CDR3 totals 14 residues. Germline CDR1 SQVTM, CDR2 ANQGSEA. The germline V and J ends were trimmed by 2 bases and 3 bases, with 14 bases remaining between them. CDR3 bases: TGCAGCGTTGAAAACGGGCAGTACGACTACGAGCAGTACTTC. Translated, it gives CSVENGQYDYEQYF.

The chain carries TRBV2 and TRBJ2-3; D is perhaps TRBD1 or TRBD2 (5 bases each). The CDR3 runs 14 residues. The V end was cut by 6 bases, the J end by 4 bases, with 14 bases between. CDR1 is SNHLY and CDR2 is FYNNEI in the germline V gene. Here the CDR3 DNA reads TGTGCCAGCAGGGGACGTACGGGCCCAGATACGCAGTATTTT. Its translation is CASRGRTGPDTQYF.

The V and J genes are TRBV5-4 and TRBJ2-2, with 12 nucleotides matching TRBD2. The germline V gene has CDR1 SGHNT and CDR2 YYREEE (reference sequence). The V and J ends lost 4 bases and 5 bases, in that order; junction bases with no gene match: 3. The length of the CDR3 is 15 residues. DNA of the CDR3: TGTGCCAGCAGCCGGACTAGCGGGACGACCGGGGAGCTGTTTTTT. Encoded protein: CASSRTSGTTGELFF.

The chain has TRBV5-1 and TRBJ1-5; D gene uncertain. Per germline, CDR1 SGHRS and CDR2 YFSETQ. Trimming stripped 4 bases from V and 0 bases from J, with 5 bases between. This CDR3 comprises 13 residues. The CDR3, as DNA: TGCGCCAGCAGCCCATATAGCAATCAGCCCCAGCATTTT. Its translation: CASSPYSNQPQHF.

Worth noting for this clone: This same CDR3 is encoded by further DNA sequences in the sample. J is TRBJ1-4 and V is TRBV10-3; D is uncertain. The V and J ends lost 0 bases and 8 bases respectively, with 4 bases between them. Germline CDR1 ENHRY, CDR2 SYGVKD. This CDR3 contains 12 residues. The CDR3 DNA follows: TGTGCCATCAGTGAGTCTAGGGAAAAACTGTTTTTT. It is translated as CAISESREKLFF.

This clone was seen once. This chain uses TRBV7-9 with TRBJ1-1; perhaps TRBD1 as D (6 bases). Trimming removed 5 bases from V and 0 bases from J, with 10 bases in between. The CDR3 is made up of 14 amino acids. The V gene's germline CDR1 is SEHNR and CDR2 FQNEAQ (reference sequence). CDR3 coding DNA: TGTGCCAGCAGCGCGGGACACCTGAACACTGAAGCTTTCTTT. It specifies CASSAGHLNTEAFF.

CDR3 loop: CASSNRGTGELFF. Written as DNA, the CDR3 is TGTGCCAGCAGTAACAGGGGCACCGGGGAGCTGTTTTTT. This chain links TRBV7-9 with TRBJ2-2; 7 bases match TRBD1. This CDR3 is 13 amino acids long. V lost 6 bases to trimming and J lost 4 bases; unmatched junction nucleotides: 2. From germline, CDR1 is SEHNR and CDR2 FQNEAQ (reference sequence). The entire variable domain, with the rest obtained from reference TRBV7-9 and TRBJ2-2, is as follows: DTGVSQNPRHKITKRGQNVTFRCDPISEHNRLYWYRQTLGQGPEFLTYFQNEAQLEKSRLLSDRFSAERPKGSFSTLEIQRTEQGDSAMYLCASSNRGTGELFFGEGSRLTVL.

This CDR3 is CASTRLLPSTDTQYF. For the CDR3, the DNA is TGTGCCAGCACCCGACTACTTCCTAGCACAGATACGCAGTATTTT. This rearrangement joins TRBV2 to TRBJ2-3, with a weak D call TRBD2 (5 bases). This CDR3 is 15 amino acids long. V lost 7 bases and J lost 0, with 14 bases in between. CDR1 and CDR2 (germline): SNHLY, FYNNEI.

This chain uses TRBV5-6 with TRBJ2-1; 9 positions agree with TRBD2. The CDR3 is made up of 17 amino acids. CDR1 is SGHDT, CDR2 YYEEEE, per germline. The trim removed 3 bases at V and 0 bases at J, leaving 7 bases unmatched. CDR3 nucleotide sequence: TGTGCCAGCAGCTCATCTAGCGGGGAAAGCTCCTACAATGAGCAGTTCTTC. It is translated as CASSSSSGESSYNEQFF.

V gene TRBV19 combines with J gene TRBJ2-5, with no clear D. The germline V gene encodes CDR1 LNHDA and CDR2 SQIVND (reference sequence). The CDR3 is 14 residues long. The V and J ends lost 3 bases and 5 bases respectively, with 13 bases between them. The CDR3 DNA is TGTGCCAGTAGTATCGTCTGGCGGTCGGAGACCCAGTACTTC. Translating it yields CASSIVWRSETQYF.

Concerning this clone itself: Different DNA sequences within this sample yield the same CDR3. This chain uses TRBV18 with TRBJ1-1; 8 nucleotides align to TRBD1. Losses at the gene ends were 3 bases for V and 1 base for J; bases not matched to a gene: 1. CDR1 is KGHSH and CDR2 is LQKENI in the germline V gene. The length of the CDR3 is 14 residues. In DNA, the CDR3 is TGTGCCAGCTCACCTACAGGGGGGAACACTGAAGCTTTCTTT. Translated, it gives CASSPTGGNTEAFF.

The chain carries TRBV28 and TRBJ2-4; 7 bases fit TRBD1. Germline CDR1 and CDR2: MDHEN and SYDVKM. Losses at the gene ends were 6 bases for V and 0 bases for J; bases not matched to a gene: 11. The length of the CDR3 is 17 residues. The CDR3 region has the DNA TGTGCCAGCAGAACCCTGACAGGGCCAGTAGCCAAAAACATTCAGTACTTC. Translating it yields CASRTLTGPVAKNIQYF.

J is TRBJ1-1 and V is TRBV7-8; TRBD1 matches 7 bases. Germline V gene data show CDR1 as SGHVS and CDR2 as FQNEAQ. This CDR3 is 11 amino acids long. Germline trimming cut 5 bases from V and 11 bases from J; bases unmatched to any gene: 5. The CDR3 sequence is CASSPGQTAFF. DNA of the CDR3: TGTGCCAGCAGCCCGGGACAGACGGCTTTCTTT.

As for this clone: This CDR3 is also generated by other DNA sequences in the sample. The chain links TRBV11-3 to TRBJ2-1; D may be TRBD1 (6 bases). Germline V gene sequence: CDR1 SGHNT, CDR2 YENEEA. Trimming took 6 bases from V and 3 from J, leaving 9 bases between them. The CDR3 contains 13 residues. In nucleotides, the CDR3 is TGTGCCAGCAGTCCAGGGGTCTACAATGAGCAGTTCTTC. This gives the protein CASSPGVYNEQFF.

The rearrangement links TRBV2 to TRBJ1-4; TRBD1 matches at 8 bases. The CDR3 length is 13 residues. J was trimmed by 8 bases and V by 8 bases; bases with no gene match: 7. Per germline, CDR1 SNHLY and CDR2 FYNNEI. Here the CDR3 DNA reads TGTGCCAGCCAGACGGGACAGGAAGAAAAACTGTTTTTT. Protein product: CASQTGQEEKLFF.

The rearrangement uses TRBV18 and TRBJ2-2; no clear D gene. This CDR3 spans 13 amino acids. Germline V gives CDR1 KGHSH, CDR2 LQKENI. With 6 bases removed from V and 2 bases from J, the gap between germline ends came to 7 bases. CDR3 nucleotides: TGTGCCAGCTCCGAAATTAACACCGGGGAGCTGTTTTTT. It specifies CASSEINTGELFF.

Turning to this clone: Other DNA sequences in this sample translate to the same CDR3. The chain links TRBV28 to TRBJ1-2; no firm D call. Per germline, CDR1 MDHEN and CDR2 SYDVKM. The CDR3 length is 14 residues. Trimming pared 1 base from V and 0 bases from J, leaving 6 bases between. CDR3 region: CASSLFVANYGYTF. The CDR3 nucleotides are TGTGCCAGCAGTTTATTCGTGGCTAACTATGGCTACACCTTC.

The chain employs TRBV29-1 and TRBJ1-1, with D perhaps matching TRBD1 (5 bases). Trimming took 6 bases from V and 4 from J, leaving 18 bases between them. The CDR3 consists of 14 residues. Germline-derived CDR1 and CDR2 are SQVTM and ANQGSEA. The CDR3 DNA follows: TGCAGCGTCGTTCAGGGCTCCGGGGGCACTGAAGCTTTCTTT. It is translated as CSVVQGSGGTEAFF.

Remarks on this clone: The same CDR3 is also encoded by other DNA sequences in this sample. The chain combines TRBV7-9 with TRBJ1-2; D unclear. V was cut by 3 bases and J by 8 bases, with 7 bases left in between. Per germline, CDR1 SEHNR and CDR2 FQNEAQ (reference sequence). The CDR3 consists of 11 residues. CDR3 sequence reads: CASSLFYGYTF. The CDR3 DNA sequence: TGTGCCAGCAGCTTGTTCTACGGCTACACCTTC. The entire variable domain, with the rest obtained from reference TRBV7-9 and TRBJ1-2, is as follows: DTGVSQNPRHKITKRGQNVTFRCDPISEHNRLYWYRQTLGQGPEFLTYFQNEAQLEKSRLLSDRFSAERPKGSFSTLEIQRTEQGDSAMYLCASSLFYGYTFGSGTRLTVV.

The chain uses TRBV9 and TRBJ2-2; a weak D match, TRBD1 (6 bases). This CDR3 has 15 amino acids. The V gene lost 4 bases and the J gene lost 5 bases, with 15 bases spanning the gap. CDR1 and CDR2 from the germline V gene are SGDLS and YYNGEE. The CDR3 loop reads CASSQVPTGTGELFF. As DNA, the CDR3 is TGTGCCAGCAGCCAAGTTCCTACAGGGACCGGGGAGCTGTTTTTT.

V is TRBV27 and J is TRBJ2-7, with 8 bases aligning to TRBD2. V lost 5 bases to trimming and J lost 6 bases; unmatched junction nucleotides: 9. This CDR3 is built from 14 residues. In germline, CDR1 is MNHEY, CDR2 SMNVEV (reference sequence). The CDR3 spells CASSPGAGETEQYF. In DNA, the CDR3 is TGTGCCAGCAGTCCAGGAGCGGGAGAGACCGAGCAGTACTTC.

The J gene is TRBJ2-3, the V gene TRBV6-4; D perhaps matches TRBD2 (6 bases). Germline CDR1 reads MRHNA; CDR2 reads SNTAGT. This CDR3 comprises 15 residues. V was pared by 11 bases and J by 2 bases, with 20 bases between. The CDR3 coding sequence is TGTGCCGGGGGACTCGGAGGAAGGCCCACAGATACGCAGTATTTT. Encoded protein: CAGGLGGRPTDTQYF.

The rearrangement joins TRBV6-6 to TRBJ2-1; D is unclear. V was clipped by 4 bases and J by 7 bases, with 11 bases between them. CDR3 length: 13 amino acids. The germline V gene has CDR1 MNHNY and CDR2 SVGAGI (reference sequence). As DNA, the CDR3 is TGTGCCAGCAGTTTCTTAATAAGGAATGAGCAGTTCTTC. Protein sequence: CASSFLIRNEQFF.